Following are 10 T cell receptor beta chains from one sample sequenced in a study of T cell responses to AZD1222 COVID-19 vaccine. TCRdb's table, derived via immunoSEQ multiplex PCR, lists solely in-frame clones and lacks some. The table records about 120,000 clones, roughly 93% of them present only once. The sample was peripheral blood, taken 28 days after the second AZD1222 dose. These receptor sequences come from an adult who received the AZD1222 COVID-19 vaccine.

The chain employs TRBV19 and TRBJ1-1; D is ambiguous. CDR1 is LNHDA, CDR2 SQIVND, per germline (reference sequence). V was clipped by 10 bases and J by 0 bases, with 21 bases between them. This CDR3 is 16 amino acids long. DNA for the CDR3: TGTGCCACCCGTACTCAGAGGTTCAGTATGAACACTGAAGCTTTCTTT. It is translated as CATRTQRFSMNTEAFF.

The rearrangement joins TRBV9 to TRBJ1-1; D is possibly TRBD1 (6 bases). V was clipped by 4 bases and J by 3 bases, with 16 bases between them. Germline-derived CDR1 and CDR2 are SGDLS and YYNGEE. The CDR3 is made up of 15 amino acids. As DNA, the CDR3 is TGTGCCAGCAGCCCCCGTCCGGGACAACACACTGAAGCTTTCTTT. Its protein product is CASSPRPGQHTEAFF. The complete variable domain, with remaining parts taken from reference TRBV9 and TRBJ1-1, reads DSGVTQTPKHLITATGQRVTLRCSPRSGDLSVYWYQQSLDQGLQFLIQYYNGEERAKGNILERFSAQQFPDLHSELNLSSLELGDSALYFCASSPRPGQHTEAFFGQGTRLTVV.

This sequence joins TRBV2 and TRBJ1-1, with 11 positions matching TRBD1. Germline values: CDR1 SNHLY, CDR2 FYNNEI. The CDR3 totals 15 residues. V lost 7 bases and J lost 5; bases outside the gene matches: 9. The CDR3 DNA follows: TGTGCCAGCACCAAGGGACAGGGGGTAGGAACTGAAGCTTTCTTT. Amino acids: CASTKGQGVGTEAFF.

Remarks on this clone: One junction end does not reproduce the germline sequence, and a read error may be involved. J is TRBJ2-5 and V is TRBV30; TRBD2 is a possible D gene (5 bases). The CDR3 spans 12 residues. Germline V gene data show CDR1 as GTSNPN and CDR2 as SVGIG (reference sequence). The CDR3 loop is CAGLGTQEAQYF. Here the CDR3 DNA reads TGTGCCGGACTTGGAACCCAAGAGGCCCAGTACTTC.

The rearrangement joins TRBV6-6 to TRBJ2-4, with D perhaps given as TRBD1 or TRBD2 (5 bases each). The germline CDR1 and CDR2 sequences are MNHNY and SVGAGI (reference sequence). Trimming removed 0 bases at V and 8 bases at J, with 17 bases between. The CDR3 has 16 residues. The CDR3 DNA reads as TGTGCCAGCAGTTACTCTTCGGGGCCCCCTACTCACATTCAGTACTTC. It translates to CASSYSSGPPTHIQYF.

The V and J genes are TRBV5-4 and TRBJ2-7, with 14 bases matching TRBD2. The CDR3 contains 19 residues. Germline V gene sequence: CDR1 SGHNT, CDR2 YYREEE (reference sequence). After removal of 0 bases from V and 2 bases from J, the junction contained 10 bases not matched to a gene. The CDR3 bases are TGTGCCAGCAGCTTGGCCGCGGGACTAGCGGGAGCTCCCCCCTACGAGCAGTACTTC. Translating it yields CASSLAAGLAGAPPYEQYF. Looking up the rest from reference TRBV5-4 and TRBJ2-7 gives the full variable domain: ETGVTQSPTHLIKTRGQQVTLRCSSQSGHNTVSWYQQALGQGPQFIFQYYREEENGRGNFPPRFSGLQFPNYSSELNVNALELDDSALYLCASSLAAGLAGAPPYEQYFGPGTRLTVT.

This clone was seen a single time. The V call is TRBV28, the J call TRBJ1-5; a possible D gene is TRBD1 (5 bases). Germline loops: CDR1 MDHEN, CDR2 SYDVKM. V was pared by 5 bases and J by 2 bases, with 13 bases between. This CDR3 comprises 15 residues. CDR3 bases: TGTGCCAGCAGTCTTAGTAGGGGAGGCAATCAGCCCCAGCATTTT. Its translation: CASSLSRGGNQPQHF.

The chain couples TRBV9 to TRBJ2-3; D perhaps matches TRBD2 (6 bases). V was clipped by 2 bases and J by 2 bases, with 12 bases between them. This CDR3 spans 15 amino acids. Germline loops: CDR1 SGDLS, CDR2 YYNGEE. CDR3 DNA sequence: TGTGCCAGCAGCGTCAGTAGCGGTCACACAGATACGCAGTATTTT. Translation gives CASSVSSGHTDTQYF.

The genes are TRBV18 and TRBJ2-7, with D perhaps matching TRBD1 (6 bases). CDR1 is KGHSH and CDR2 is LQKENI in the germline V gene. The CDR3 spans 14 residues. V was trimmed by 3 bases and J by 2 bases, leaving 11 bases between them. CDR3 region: CASSPRDNPYEQYF. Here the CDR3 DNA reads TGTGCCAGCTCACCCCGGGACAACCCCTACGAGCAGTACTTC.

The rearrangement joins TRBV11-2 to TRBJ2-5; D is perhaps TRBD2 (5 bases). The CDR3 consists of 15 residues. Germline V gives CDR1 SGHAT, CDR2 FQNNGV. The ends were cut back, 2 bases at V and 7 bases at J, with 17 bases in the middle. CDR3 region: CASSLTGEFGGTQYF. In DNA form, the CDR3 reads TGTGCCAGCAGCTTAACGGGCGAATTCGGAGGGACCCAGTACTTC.